This record looks at one T cell receptor (beta chain) sequence and its context. TCRbeta library preparation incorporated unique molecular identifiers. TCRdb reanalysed the PCR reads using MiXCR and keeps one entry per CDR3 protein. The data contain about 350,000 distinct CDR3 sequences, about an eighth of them singletons. This specimen belongs to a study of T-cell reconstitution after alpha-beta-depleted transplantation in children. V dropped 10 bases and J dropped 2; count of bases not matched to a gene: 19. The CDR3 is made up of 17 amino acids. The material sequenced was PBMCs, taken from the stem cell graft. The chain recombines TRBV23-1 with TRBJ1-2, with 7 bases matching TRBD1. TRBV23-1 belongs to the ORF category, with a function that is uncertain. This receptor was obtained from a human donor who donated a stem cell graft to a child with Fanconi anemia. CDR3 coding DNA: TGCGCCACGAACCGACCACAGGGGAACGACCTAAACTATGGCTACACCTTC. Residues: CATNRPQGNDLNYGYTF.